This TCR beta chain derives from a study of cytomegalovirus exposure and HLA in healthy donors. The PCR made use of 60 Vbeta and 13 Jbeta primers. This table comes from immunoSEQ multiplex PCR, and its TCRdb copy is limited to in-frame clones, with some not included. Among 200,000 to 250,000 clones listed, approximately 80% were seen once. Study outcomes and limitations: The productive fraction for most TCR beta V segments was about 87% or about 30% in an earlier analysis. In a later analysis, at a false discovery rate of 0.05, 15,000 to 20,000 TCR beta sequences matched HLA alleles. Later on, an analysis showed TCR association rates differing by HLA locus, with DRB1 the most and HLA-C the fewest. From TCR beta sequences, most subjects' HLA-A and HLA-B alleles were reportedly predicted accurately.

Between the trimmed V and J ends, which lost 3 bases and 6 bases, there was a span of 9 bases. This CDR3 contains 12 residues. Looked up from germline, CDR1 is SQVTM and CDR2 is ANQGSEA. Only a few counts were recorded for this clone. Its antigen is not identified. The clonotype comes from a woman aged 60-75 years in good health and CMV-seropositive. This chain connects TRBV29-1 to TRBJ2-1; D remains ambiguous. The sample taken for sequencing was PBMCs. CDR3 in DNA: TGCAGCGTTGACAGAAAAATCAATGAGCAGTTCTTC. Amino acid sequence: CSVDRKINEQFF.